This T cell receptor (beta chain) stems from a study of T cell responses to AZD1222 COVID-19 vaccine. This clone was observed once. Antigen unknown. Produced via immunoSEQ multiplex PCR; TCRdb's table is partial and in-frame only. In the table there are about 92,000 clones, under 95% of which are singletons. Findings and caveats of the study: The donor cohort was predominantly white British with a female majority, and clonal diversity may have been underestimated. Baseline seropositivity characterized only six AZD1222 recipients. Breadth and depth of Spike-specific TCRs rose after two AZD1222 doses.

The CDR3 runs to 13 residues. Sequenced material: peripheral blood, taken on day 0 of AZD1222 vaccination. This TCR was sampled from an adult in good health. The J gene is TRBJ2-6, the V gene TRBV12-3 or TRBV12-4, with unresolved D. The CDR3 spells CGSLRLGANVLTF. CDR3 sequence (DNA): TGTGGTTCCCTGAGGCTCGGGGCCAACGTCCTGACTTTC.